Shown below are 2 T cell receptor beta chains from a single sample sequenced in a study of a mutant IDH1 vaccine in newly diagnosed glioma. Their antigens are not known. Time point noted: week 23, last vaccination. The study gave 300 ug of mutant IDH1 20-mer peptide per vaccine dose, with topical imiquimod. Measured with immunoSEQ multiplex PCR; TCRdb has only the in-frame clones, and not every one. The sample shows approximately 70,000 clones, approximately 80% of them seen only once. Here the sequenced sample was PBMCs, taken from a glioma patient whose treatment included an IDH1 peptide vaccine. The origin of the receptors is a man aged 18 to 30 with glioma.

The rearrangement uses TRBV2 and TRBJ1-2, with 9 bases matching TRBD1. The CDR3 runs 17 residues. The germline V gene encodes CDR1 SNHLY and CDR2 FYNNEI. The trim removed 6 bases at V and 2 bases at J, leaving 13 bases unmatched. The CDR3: CASSSLFSTGGNYGYTF. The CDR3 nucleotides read TGTGCCAGCAGCTCGTTATTTAGTACAGGGGGCAACTATGGCTACACCTTC.

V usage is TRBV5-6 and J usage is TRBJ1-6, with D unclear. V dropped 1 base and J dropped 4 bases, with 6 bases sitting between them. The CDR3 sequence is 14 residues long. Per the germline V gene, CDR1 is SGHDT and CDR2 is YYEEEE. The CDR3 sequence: CASSLHQYNSPLHF. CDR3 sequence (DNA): TGTGCCAGCAGCTTGCACCAATATAATTCACCCCTCCACTTT.